Reported below is one T cell receptor (beta chain). Antigen unknown. This record comes from a study of T-cell memory formation after mild COVID-19. The wider study: Clustering of TCRs was largely donor specific. Whole-study results and caveats: Contracting CD8+ clones were enriched in EMRA, CD4+ mainly in CM and EM.

A single record per CDR3 protein comes from TCRdb applying MiXCR to the 5' RACE reads. The repertoire consists of 450,000 or so distinct CDR3 sequences, with about 20% occurring once and the leading ten covering approximately 8.1%. This CDR3 spans 16 amino acids. V was pared by 5 bases and J by 2 bases, with 14 bases between. Germline CDR1 is SGHRS and CDR2 is YFSETQ. V usage is TRBV5-1 and J usage is TRBJ2-6, with TRBD1 as a possible D gene (5 bases). The sequenced sample was PBMCs or a T cell subset sorted from them (not recorded which). The sequence came from an adult woman who had mild COVID-19 (a few samples of this study predate the infection). Cell type and time point are not known. The CDR3 protein is CASSQGFVTGANVLTF. The DNA for the CDR3 is TGCGCCAGCAGTCAGGGTTTTGTTACTGGGGCCAACGTCCTGACTTTC. Complete variable domain (other parts from reference TRBV5-1 and TRBJ2-6): KAGVTQTPRYLIKTRGQQVTLSCSPISGHRSVSWYQQTPGQGLQFLFEYFSETQRNKGNFPGRFSGRQFSNSRSEMNVSTLELGDSALYLCASSQGFVTGANVLTFGAGSRLTVL.